This TCR beta chain was sequenced for a study of T-cell reconstitution after alpha-beta-depleted transplantation in children. This clonotype occurred a few times. Its specificity is not known. Trimming cost V 1 base and J 4 bases, with 7 bases left between them. Germline lookup yields CDR1 SQVTM and CDR2 ANQGSEA. This CDR3 region has 12 residues. Library preparation (for TCRbeta) was performed with unique molecular identifiers. TCRdb reanalysed the PCR reads using MiXCR and keeps one entry per CDR3 protein. The sample carries more than 400,000 distinct CDR3 sequences, 10% to 12% recorded once. General study results and limits: Alpha-beta T cells about two months after transplant reportedly derived from several hundred expanded graft clones.

J is TRBJ2-5 and V is TRBV29-1, with D hard to call. Sequenced material: PBMCs, mostly from graft donor cells, taken 180 days after TCRalphabeta/CD19-depleted stem cell transplant. The source of this sequence is a female patient between 2 and 10 years old who had a stem cell transplant for aplastic anemia, so the T cells may come from the graft donor. CDR3 nucleotide sequence: TGCAGCGTTGAAGGGCGGCCAGAGACCCAGTACTTC. This translates into CSVEGRPETQYF.